This T cell receptor (beta chain) was retrieved from a study of T-cell reconstitution after alpha-beta-depleted transplantation in children. This clonotype came up a few times. Its specificity is unknown. The CDR3 is made up of 16 amino acids. Deletions cut 4 bases from V and 0 bases from J, with 13 bases between. The germline gives CDR1 LGHDT, CDR2 YNNKEL (reference sequence). Study findings and constraints: Recipient T cells and thymic progenitors that survived were the source of the high TCRbeta diversity seen at day 60 in some patients. T-cell numbers and diversity one year post-transplant derived largely from freshly generated T cells. By about two months after transplant, alpha-beta T cells reportedly arose from several hundred graft clones that had expanded.

Unique molecular identifiers were used in preparing the TCRbeta library. TCRdb redid the calling of the PCR reads with MiXCR, one entry per CDR3 protein. The table records roughly 17,000 distinct CDR3 sequences, around 12% of them present only once. The rearrangement links TRBV3-1 to TRBJ2-1, with D uncertain. The sequence was obtained from a boy in the first two years of life who had a stem cell transplant for Wiskott-Aldrich syndrome, so the T cells may come from the graft donor. The sample was PBMCs, mostly from graft donor cells, taken 180 days after TCRalphabeta/CD19-depleted stem cell transplant. Written as DNA, the CDR3 is TGTGCCAGCAGCCCCTCAATCTCGGGCTCCTACAATGAGCAGTTCTTC. This encodes CASSPSISGSYNEQFF.